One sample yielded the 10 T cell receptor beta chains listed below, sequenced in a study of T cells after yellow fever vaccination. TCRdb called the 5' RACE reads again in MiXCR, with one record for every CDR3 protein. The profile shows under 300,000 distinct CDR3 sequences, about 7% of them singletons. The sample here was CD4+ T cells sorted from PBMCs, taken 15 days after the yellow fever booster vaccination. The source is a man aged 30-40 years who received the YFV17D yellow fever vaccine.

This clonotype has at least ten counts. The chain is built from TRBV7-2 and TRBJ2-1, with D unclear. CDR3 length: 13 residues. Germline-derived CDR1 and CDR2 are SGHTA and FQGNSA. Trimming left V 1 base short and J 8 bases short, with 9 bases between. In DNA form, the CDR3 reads TGTGCCAGCAGCTTAGATGGAGACGATGAGCAGTTCTTC. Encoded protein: CASSLDGDDEQFF.

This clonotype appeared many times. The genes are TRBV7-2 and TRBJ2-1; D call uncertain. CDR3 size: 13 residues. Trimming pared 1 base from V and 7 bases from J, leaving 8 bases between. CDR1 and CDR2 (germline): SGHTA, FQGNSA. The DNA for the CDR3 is TGTGCCAGCAGCTTAGGAAATGTGAATGAGCAGTTCTTC. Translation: CASSLGNVNEQFF.

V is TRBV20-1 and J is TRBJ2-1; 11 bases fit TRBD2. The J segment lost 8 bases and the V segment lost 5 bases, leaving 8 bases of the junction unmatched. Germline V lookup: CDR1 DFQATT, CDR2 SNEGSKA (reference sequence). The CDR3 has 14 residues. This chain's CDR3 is CSADPSGRSYEQFF. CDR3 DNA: TGCAGTGCTGATCCTAGCGGGAGGTCTTATGAGCAGTTCTTC.

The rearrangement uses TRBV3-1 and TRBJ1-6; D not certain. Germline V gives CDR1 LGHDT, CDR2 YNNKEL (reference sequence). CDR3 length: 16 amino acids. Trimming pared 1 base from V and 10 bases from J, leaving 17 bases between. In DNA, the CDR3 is TGTGCCAGCAGCCAAGCGGACGCTATCCGAGGGTCACCCCTCCACTTT. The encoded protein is CASSQADAIRGSPLHF.

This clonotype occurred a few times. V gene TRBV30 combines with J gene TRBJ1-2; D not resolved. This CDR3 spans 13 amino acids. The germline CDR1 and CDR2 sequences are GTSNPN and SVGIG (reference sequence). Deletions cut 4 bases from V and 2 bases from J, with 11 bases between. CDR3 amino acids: CAWNRAQNYGYTF. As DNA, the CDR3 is TGTGCCTGGAACCGTGCACAGAACTATGGCTACACCTTC.

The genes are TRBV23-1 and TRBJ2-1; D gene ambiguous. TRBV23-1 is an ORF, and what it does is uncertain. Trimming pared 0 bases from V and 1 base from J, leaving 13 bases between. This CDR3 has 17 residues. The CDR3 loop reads CASSQSRGSPSYNEQFF. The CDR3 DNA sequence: TGCGCCAGCAGTCAATCGAGAGGATCACCTTCCTACAATGAGCAGTTCTTC.

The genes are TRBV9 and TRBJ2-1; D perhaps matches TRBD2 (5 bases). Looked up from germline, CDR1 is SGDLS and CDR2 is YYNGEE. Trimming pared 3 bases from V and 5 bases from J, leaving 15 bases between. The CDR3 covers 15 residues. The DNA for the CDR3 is TGTGCCAGCAGCGCCCTCGGCGGACTTAACAATGAGCAGTTCTTC. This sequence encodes CASSALGGLNNEQFF.

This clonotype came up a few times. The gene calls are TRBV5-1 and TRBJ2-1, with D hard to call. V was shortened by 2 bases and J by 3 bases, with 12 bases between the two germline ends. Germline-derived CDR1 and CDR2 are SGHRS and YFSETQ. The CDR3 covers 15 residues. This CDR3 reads CASSLRIADYNEQFF. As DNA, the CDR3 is TGCGCCAGCAGCTTAAGAATAGCAGACTACAATGAGCAGTTCTTC.

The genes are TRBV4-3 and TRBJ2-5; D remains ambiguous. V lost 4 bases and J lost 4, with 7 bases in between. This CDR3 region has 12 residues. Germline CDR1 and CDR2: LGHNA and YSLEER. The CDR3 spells CASSLWGETQYF. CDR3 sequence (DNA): TGCGCCAGCAGCCTCTGGGGAGAGACCCAGTACTTC.

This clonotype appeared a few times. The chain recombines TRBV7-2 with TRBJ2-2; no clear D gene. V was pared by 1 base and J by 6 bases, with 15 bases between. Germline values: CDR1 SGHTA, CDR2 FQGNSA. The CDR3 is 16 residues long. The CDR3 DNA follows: TGTGCCAGCAGCTTAGGCGGAATCTCGCGATCCGGGGAGCTGTTTTTT. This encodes CASSLGGISRSGELFF.